The 5 T cell receptor beta chains listed next were all sequenced from one sample in a study of blood T cells in healthy people across ages. A J-beta primer mix and a sample-barcoded 5' primer were used in a second PCR of roughly 6 to 11 cycles. Using its own MiXCR run on the 5' RACE reads, TCRdb lists one record per CDR3 protein. Found here are approximately 1,700,000 distinct CDR3 sequences, roughly two fifths of them singletons; the top ten hold roughly 24%. Sample: blood. The receptor source for this set is a human donor in good health.

This clonotype has more than one count but fewer than ten. The rearrangement uses TRBV4-1 and TRBJ2-1; 9 bases fit TRBD2. V was pared by 3 bases and J by 8 bases, with 8 bases of the junction left unmatched. In germline, CDR1 is MGHRA, CDR2 YSYEKL. The CDR3 extends over 15 amino acids. The DNA of the CDR3 is TGCGCCAGCAGCCATCCCAGCGGGGGGCTGGATGAGCAGTTCTTC. Translated: CASSHPSGGLDEQFF.

The chain is built from TRBV10-3 and TRBJ2-7; TRBD1 might be the D (6 bases). The V gene's germline CDR1 is ENHRY and CDR2 SYGVKD. V lost 3 bases to trimming and J lost 2 bases, with 8 bases between them. The CDR3 extends over 13 amino acids. The CDR3 nucleotides are TGTGCCATCAGTGAACAGGGTGCCTACGAGCAGTACTTC. Its translation: CAISEQGAYEQYF.

This clonotype was found a few times. The rearrangement joins TRBV13 to TRBJ2-1, with D tentatively TRBD2 (6 bases). Germline CDR1 is PRHDT and CDR2 is FYEKMQ (reference sequence). Trimming left V 1 base short and J 10 bases short, with 11 bases between. The CDR3 contains 13 residues. The CDR3 is CASSLDVAGEQFF. The CDR3 DNA follows: TGTGCCAGCAGCTTAGATGTTGCGGGGGAGCAGTTCTTC. The complete variable domain, with remaining parts taken from reference TRBV13 and TRBJ2-1, reads AAGVIQSPRHLIKEKRETATLKCYPIPRHDTVYWYQQGPGQDPQFLISFYEKMQSDKGSIPDRFSAQQFSDYHSELNMSSLELGDSALYFCASSLDVAGEQFFGPGTRLTVL.

The V and J genes are TRBV7-2 and TRBJ1-2, with a tentative D call TRBD1 (5 bases). The CDR3 spans 14 residues. Deletions cut 1 base from V and 5 bases from J, with 11 bases between. Germline-derived CDR1 and CDR2 are SGHTA and FQGNSA. As DNA, the CDR3 is TGTGCCAGCAGCTTAGGACCGGGGCATTATGGCTACACCTTC. It codes for CASSLGPGHYGYTF.

The chain joins TRBV6-2 or TRBV6-3 to TRBJ1-6, with TRBD1 as a possible D gene (5 bases). V lost 8 bases and J 7 bases, leaving 9 bases between the germline ends. CDR1 and CDR2 from the germline V gene are MNHEY and SVGEGT. This CDR3 spans 12 amino acids. The CDR3 region has the DNA TGTGCCAGCTCAAGGGGAAATTCACCCCTCCACTTT. This gives the protein CASSRGNSPLHF.